The present T cell receptor beta chain was sequenced within a study of control samples from healthy donors and cancer patients. TCRdb's copy holds only in-frame clones and misses some; the assay was immunoSEQ multiplex PCR. The sample holds some 130,000 clones, about nine tenths seen once. What was sequenced was PBMCs. The source of this sequence is a man aged 50-59 years with head and neck cancer.

CDR3: CASSPQADYYGYTF. In nucleotides, the CDR3 is TGTGCCAGCTCACCACAGGCGGATTATTATGGCTACACCTTC. The chain employs TRBV18 and TRBJ1-2; D gene ambiguous. CDR1 is KGHSH, CDR2 LQKENI, per germline. V dropped 1 base and J dropped 5 bases, with 11 bases sitting between them. The CDR3 has 14 residues.